This TCR beta chain was captured in a study of graft-versus-host responses after intestinal transplantation. Between the trimmed V and J ends, which lost 6 bases and 8 bases, there was a span of 11 bases. Looked up from germline, CDR1 is MDHEN and CDR2 is SYDVKM. The CDR3 is made up of 12 amino acids. Some clones are missing from TCRdb's copy, which holds only in-frame ones; the method was immunoSEQ multiplex PCR. Of roughly 17,000 clones listed, around 42% are singletons. CFSE-labeled responder cells (approximately 200,000) were plated with approximately 200,000 irradiated, violet-dye-labeled stimulator cells. Sorting after the reaction isolated proliferating CFSE-low CD3+CD4+ and CD3+CD8+ responders.

This sequence was found in a human patient who received an intestinal transplant. The source was alloreactive CD8+ T cells from a mixed lymphocyte reaction culture, collected before intestinal transplant. Subset meaning: CFSE-low proliferating T cells sorted from approximately six-day pre-transplant mixed lymphocyte reaction (GvH or HvG direction). The genes are TRBV28 and TRBJ1-5, with D perhaps matching TRBD1 (6 bases). This CDR3 reads CASSHKGEPQHF. CDR3 sequence (DNA): TGTGCCAGCAGCCATAAGGGGGAGCCCCAGCATTTT. The full variable domain, rest sourced from reference TRBV28 and TRBJ1-5, is DVKVTQSSRYLVKRTGEKVFLECVQDMDHENMFWYRQDPGLGLRLIYFSYDVKMKEKGDIPEGYSVSREKKERFSLILESASTNQTSMYLCASSHKGEPQHFGDGTRLSIL.